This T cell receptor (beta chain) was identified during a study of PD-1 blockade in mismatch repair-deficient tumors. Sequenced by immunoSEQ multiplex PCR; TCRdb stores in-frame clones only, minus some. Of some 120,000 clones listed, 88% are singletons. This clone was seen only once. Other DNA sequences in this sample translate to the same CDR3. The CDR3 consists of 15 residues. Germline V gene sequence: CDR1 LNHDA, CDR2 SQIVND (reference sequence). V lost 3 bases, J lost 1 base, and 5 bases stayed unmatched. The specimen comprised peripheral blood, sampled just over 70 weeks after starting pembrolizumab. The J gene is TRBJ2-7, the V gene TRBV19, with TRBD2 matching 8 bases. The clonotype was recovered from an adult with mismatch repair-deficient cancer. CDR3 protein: CASSIVAGSSYEQYF. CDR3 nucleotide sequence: TGTGCCAGTAGTATTGTAGCGGGAAGTTCCTACGAGCAGTACTTC.